Below are 32 T cell receptor beta chains sequenced from a single sample in a study of T-cell reconstitution after alpha-beta-depleted transplantation in children. TCRbeta library preparation incorporated unique molecular identifiers. Each CDR3 protein is one row after TCRdb ran MiXCR on the PCR reads. Of almost 400,000 distinct CDR3 sequences listed, about a fifth are singletons. Sequencing was performed on PBMCs from the stem cell graft donor, taken from the stem cell graft. The receptors shown here come from a human donor who donated a stem cell graft to a child with acute myeloid leukemia.

This clonotype has a handful of counts. This chain uses TRBV15 with TRBJ2-7; perhaps TRBD1 as D (6 bases). Between the trimmed V and J ends, which lost 0 bases and 4 bases, there was a span of 16 bases. This CDR3 spans 16 amino acids. The germline gives CDR1 LNHNV, CDR2 YYDKDF (reference sequence). The CDR3 DNA is TGTGCCACCAGCAGAGATGGGCAGGGGCGTCGGTACGAGCAGTACTTC. Protein sequence: CATSRDGQGRRYEQYF.

The rearrangement links TRBV20-1 to TRBJ2-1; D is possibly TRBD2 (6 bases). The V end lost 6 bases, the J end lost 9 bases, and 24 bases lay between the germline ends. CDR1 and CDR2 (germline): DFQATT, SNEGSKA (reference sequence). The CDR3 is 15 amino acids. This chain's CDR3 is CSATGGTRFDGEQFF. In DNA form, the CDR3 reads TGCAGTGCAACAGGAGGGACCAGATTTGACGGTGAGCAGTTCTTC.

This clonotype was seen a few times. The J gene is TRBJ2-3, the V gene TRBV7-9; D is uncertain. Trimming removed 5 bases at V and 2 bases at J, with 11 bases between. The germline V gene has CDR1 SEHNR and CDR2 FQNEAQ (reference sequence). The CDR3 consists of 14 residues. The CDR3 here is CASSPLQDTDTQYF. Written as DNA, the CDR3 is TGTGCCAGCAGCCCCCTCCAGGACACAGATACGCAGTATTTT.

J is TRBJ2-6 and V is TRBV2; D tentatively reads TRBD1 or TRBD2 (6 bases each). In germline, CDR1 is SNHLY, CDR2 FYNNEI. CDR3 length: 15 residues. Trimming shortened V by 11 bases and J by 0 bases, and 14 bases separated the two germline ends. Written as DNA, the CDR3 is TGTGCCCGAGGGGGAGGATACTCTGGGGCCAACGTCCTGACTTTC. Protein: CARGGGYSGANVLTF.

The chain links TRBV25-1 to TRBJ2-3; 8 bases line up with TRBD1. Germline assignment: CDR1 MGHDK and CDR2 SYGVNS. V lost 4 bases to trimming and J lost 4 bases; unmatched junction nucleotides: 7. The CDR3 has 15 residues. CDR3: CASSVDRGSPDTQYF. The CDR3 nucleotides are TGTGCCAGCAGTGTCGACAGGGGTTCTCCAGATACGCAGTATTTT.

This clonotype was seen only a few times. J is TRBJ2-3 and V is TRBV12-3 or TRBV12-4, with 8 nucleotides matching TRBD2. The CDR3 extends over 11 amino acids. V shed 8 bases, J shed 12 bases, and the junction held 7 bases outside the gene matches. DNA for the CDR3: TGTGCCAGCCGCTCGGCGGGGGGCCAGTATTTT. This gives the protein CASRSAGGQYF.

This clonotype appeared a few times. The rearrangement links TRBV20-1 to TRBJ2-5; 11 bases are shared with TRBD2. Germline lookup yields CDR1 DFQATT and CDR2 SNEGSKA (reference sequence). After removal of 1 base from V and 7 bases from J, the junction contained 5 bases not matched to a gene. The CDR3 spans 14 residues. The CDR3 DNA reads TGCAGTGCTAGAGGGGGGACTAGCGGCTCGACCCAGTACTTC. This encodes CSARGGTSGSTQYF.

The table lists this clonotype with many counts. This chain joins TRBV12-3 or TRBV12-4 and TRBJ2-5, with D possibly being TRBD1 (7 bases). The CDR3 covers 15 residues. Trimming pared 7 bases from V and 0 bases from J, leaving 15 bases between. DNA of the CDR3: TGTGCCAGCACCGGGGGACAGACCGACCAAGAGACCCAGTACTTC. It encodes CASTGGQTDQETQYF.

This chain connects TRBV6-5 to TRBJ1-2, with D hard to call. The CDR3 contains 15 residues. CDR1 and CDR2 from the germline V gene are MNHEY and SVGAGI. V was clipped by 0 bases and J by 8 bases, with 16 bases between them. The CDR3: CASSYSIVGRQGYTF. CDR3 nucleotides: TGTGCCAGCAGTTACTCGATCGTCGGCAGGCAGGGCTACACCTTC.

The chain couples TRBV24-1 to TRBJ2-3, with 10 bases that match TRBD2. This CDR3 has 15 residues. Germline CDR1 reads KGHDR; CDR2 reads SFDVKD. J was trimmed by 3 bases and V by 3 bases; bases with no gene match: 2. The CDR3 protein is CATSDGAGGTDTQYF. CDR3 bases: TGTGCCACCAGTGATGGAGCGGGAGGGACAGATACGCAGTATTTT.

The CDR3 bases are TGTGCCAGCAGTTACGGAGCGGAAGGGGGCGGGGAGCTGTTTTTT. It translates to CASSYGAEGGGELFF. This chain uses TRBV5-5 with TRBJ2-2; D possibly corresponds to TRBD1 (6 bases). V lost 5 bases to trimming and J lost 7 bases, with 18 bases between them. The CDR3 has 15 amino acids. Germline assignment: CDR1 SGHKS and CDR2 YYEKEE (reference sequence).

V and J are TRBV5-1 and TRBJ1-5; a weak D match, TRBD1 (6 bases). The V and J ends lost 3 bases and 0 bases respectively, with 10 bases between them. The length of the CDR3 is 15 residues. The germline V gene encodes CDR1 SGHRS and CDR2 YFSETQ. The CDR3 coding sequence is TGCGCCAGCAGCTACAGGGTGGTTAGCAATCAGCCCCAGCATTTT. As protein: CASSYRVVSNQPQHF.

In this sample, this clonotype turned up many times. The chain links TRBV6-1 to TRBJ1-1; 8 bases match TRBD1. V trimming: 6 bases; J trimming: 5 bases; junction bases outside the gene matches: 5. The CDR3 contains 13 residues. Germline V CDR1 and CDR2: MNHNS, SASEGT. CDR3 bases: TGTGCCAGCAGCCCTACAGGGGGTACTGAAGCTTTCTTT. Translating it yields CASSPTGGTEAFF.

The V gene is TRBV9, the J gene TRBJ2-7; D not certain. V lost 0 bases and J 3 bases, leaving 7 bases between the germline ends. Germline V gene lookup returns CDR1 SGDLS and CDR2 YYNGEE. The CDR3 length is 13 residues. CDR3 in amino acids: CASSVVPNYEQYF. The CDR3 coding sequence is TGTGCCAGCAGCGTAGTTCCGAACTACGAGCAGTACTTC.

This clonotype has only a few counts. The chain combines TRBV29-1 with TRBJ1-2; TRBD1 is a possible D gene (5 bases). V shed 7 bases and J shed 5 bases, with 11 bases lying between them. The CDR3 spans 11 residues. The germline CDR1 and CDR2 sequences are SQVTM and ANQGSEA. CDR3 residues: CSASGGYGYTF. The CDR3 DNA reads as TGCAGCGCCTCCGGGGGGTATGGCTACACCTTC.

This rearrangement joins TRBV7-6 to TRBJ2-1; 14 nucleotides agree with TRBD2. V shed 2 bases and J 2 bases; nucleotides not matched to a gene: 14. The CDR3 covers 21 residues. Germline V gives CDR1 SGHVS, CDR2 FNYEAQ. CDR3: CASSLIDWRLAGGRAYNEQFF. The CDR3 DNA sequence: TGTGCCAGCAGCTTAATAGATTGGAGACTAGCGGGAGGGCGGGCCTACAATGAGCAGTTCTTC.

V gene TRBV9 combines with J gene TRBJ2-1; maybe TRBD2 (7 bases). Germline V gives CDR1 SGDLS, CDR2 YYNGEE. V was shortened by 0 bases and J by 13 bases, with 14 bases between the two germline ends. The CDR3 has 13 residues. The DNA for the CDR3 is TGTGCCAGCAGCGTAGCTAGCAGCGGGACACAGTTCTTC. It specifies CASSVASSGTQFF.

This clonotype came up a few times. The rearrangement uses TRBV20-1 and TRBJ1-4; unclear D gene. Germline lookup yields CDR1 DFQATT and CDR2 SNEGSKA (reference sequence). V lost 3 bases to trimming and J lost 4 bases, with 9 bases between them. The CDR3 is 13 amino acids. The CDR3 protein is CSASRTVNEKLFF. Written as DNA, the CDR3 is TGCAGTGCTAGCCGGACGGTTAATGAAAAACTGTTTTTT.

The chain is built from TRBV27 and TRBJ2-7; D gene ambiguous. The CDR3 is 14 residues long. Between the trimmed V and J ends, which lost 6 bases and 1 base, there was a span of 13 bases. Germline CDR1 is MNHEY and CDR2 is SMNVEV (reference sequence). CDR3 DNA: TGTGCCAGCAGCCGTGAGCCCGTTTCCTACGAGCAGTACTTC. Translated, it gives CASSREPVSYEQYF.

The V gene is TRBV5-1, the J gene TRBJ2-1; 8 nucleotides agree with TRBD1. Germline V CDR1 and CDR2: SGHRS, YFSETQ. The CDR3 is 14 residues long. V lost 6 bases to trimming and J lost 4 bases; unmatched junction nucleotides: 6. CDR3 nucleotide sequence: TGCGCCAGCACTACGACAGGGGAATACAATGAGCAGTTCTTC. This translates into CASTTTGEYNEQFF.

This clonotype was found many times. The V call is TRBV5-6, the J call TRBJ2-7; the D is unclear. In germline, CDR1 is SGHDT, CDR2 YYEEEE. Trimming removed 7 bases at V and 2 bases at J, with 16 bases between. The CDR3 loop spans 14 amino acids. CDR3 nucleotides: TGTGCCAGCTCCCGTCGGGCGTCGACCTACGAGCAGTACTTC. Translation: CASSRRASTYEQYF.

The J gene is TRBJ2-1, the V gene TRBV27, with D possibly being TRBD2 (7 bases). Trimming cost V 3 bases and J 6 bases, with 27 bases left between them. The CDR3 totals 19 residues. Germline CDR1 is MNHEY and CDR2 is SMNVEV (reference sequence). CDR3 protein: CASSFWGRARQKGGNEQFF. The CDR3 DNA reads TGTGCCAGCAGTTTTTGGGGGAGGGCCAGACAAAAGGGGGGCAATGAGCAGTTCTTC.

This clonotype appeared many times. The V and J genes are TRBV29-1 and TRBJ1-2, with 7 bases identical to TRBD1. CDR3 length equals 13 residues. The germline CDR1 and CDR2 sequences are SQVTM and ANQGSEA. V was pared by 7 bases and J by 2 bases, with 7 bases of the junction left unmatched. The CDR3 loop is CSAPGGPNYGYTF. The CDR3 DNA sequence: TGCAGCGCCCCAGGGGGACCCAACTATGGCTACACCTTC.

This clonotype was detected many times. The chain couples TRBV27 to TRBJ2-7; the match to TRBD1 covers 8 bases. From germline, CDR1 is MNHEY and CDR2 SMNVEV (reference sequence). The V gene end was trimmed by 1 base and the J gene end by 5 bases; junction bases not matched to a gene: 7. The CDR3 contains 15 residues. This CDR3 reads CASSLYQGAFNEQYF. Here the CDR3 DNA reads TGTGCCAGCAGTTTATACCAGGGGGCGTTCAACGAGCAGTACTTC.

This clonotype has at least ten counts. The chain employs TRBV5-1 and TRBJ2-4, with D possibly being TRBD1 (5 bases). CDR3 length equals 13 residues. CDR1 and CDR2 from the germline V gene are SGHRS and YFSETQ. V lost 2 bases to trimming and J lost 9 bases, with 12 bases between them. CDR3 DNA: TGCGCCAGCAGCTTTGGGGCCGACGGCATTCAGTACTTC. Translation: CASSFGADGIQYF.

This clonotype has ten or more counts. V and J are TRBV12-3 or TRBV12-4 and TRBJ2-7; D possibly uses TRBD1 or TRBD2 (5 bases each). V was shortened by 0 bases and J by 4 bases, with 10 bases between the two germline ends. The CDR3 extends over 14 amino acids. CDR3 sequence (DNA): TGTGCCAGCAGTTTAGCGGGGGTTAGTTACGAGCAGTACTTC. Translating gives CASSLAGVSYEQYF.

This clonotype showed up many times. The genes are TRBV7-2 and TRBJ2-7, with TRBD1 matching 9 bases. Per germline, CDR1 SGHTA and CDR2 FQGNSA. V dropped 5 bases and J dropped 2; count of bases not matched to a gene: 10. The length of the CDR3 is 16 residues. The CDR3 DNA sequence: TGTGCCAGCAGCCCAATAATTGGGACAGGGACCTACGAGCAGTACTTC. This translates into CASSPIIGTGTYEQYF.

The rearrangement joins TRBV7-3 to TRBJ2-7; TRBD2 might be the D (5 bases). CDR1 and CDR2 (germline): SGHTA, FQGTGA. The CDR3 is 14 residues long. The germline V and J ends were trimmed by 5 bases and 2 bases, with 13 bases remaining between them. CDR3 sequence reads: CASSPIASTYEQYF. For the CDR3, the DNA is TGTGCCAGCAGCCCGATAGCGTCCACCTACGAGCAGTACTTC.

This clonotype occurred a few times. The chain couples TRBV6-5 to TRBJ2-1, with D possibly matching TRBD1 (6 bases). Germline CDR1 and CDR2: MNHEY and SVGAGI. Trimming removed 2 bases at V and 0 bases at J, with 8 bases between. The CDR3 consists of 15 residues. The CDR3: CASSYGGSSYNEQFF. The DNA for the CDR3 is TGTGCCAGCAGTTACGGGGGCAGCTCCTACAATGAGCAGTTCTTC.

This clonotype was observed at least ten times. The rearrangement uses TRBV29-1 and TRBJ2-7, with 7 bases fitting TRBD2. Unmatched junction bases numbered 4, after V lost 4 bases and J lost 1 base. The CDR3 length is 13 residues. Germline V gene sequence: CDR1 SQVTM, CDR2 ANQGSEA. The CDR3 DNA is TGCAGCGTTGGACTAGCTGCATCCTACGAGCAGTACTTC. Translated, it gives CSVGLAASYEQYF.

For the CDR3, the DNA is TGCAGTGCTAGGAACTCTGGAAACACCATATATTTT. As protein: CSARNSGNTIYF. The V call is TRBV20-1, the J call TRBJ1-3; D not resolved. Germline V gene data show CDR1 as DFQATT and CDR2 as SNEGSKA (reference sequence). CDR3 length: 12 residues. V lost 3 bases, J lost 0 bases, and 3 bases lay in between.

This chain links TRBV7-8 with TRBJ1-1; no clear D. Trimming took 2 bases from V and 1 from J, leaving 17 bases between them. CDR3 length: 17 amino acids. Germline V gene data show CDR1 as SGHVS and CDR2 as FQNEAQ. CDR3 coding DNA: TGTGCCAGCAGCTTATTATTGGGGATTCCGAGGAACACTGAAGCTTTCTTT. Translated, it gives CASSLLLGIPRNTEAFF.